Sequencing of this T cell receptor (beta chain) was carried out in a study of blood T cell repertoires in COVID-19. Study at large: Spain, Italy and the United States supplied samples that represented acute and convalescent COVID-19. The cDNA or gDNA used as material had been derived from T cells, B-cell-depleted T cells, or PBMCs.

CDR1 is SGHTA, CDR2 FQGNSA, per germline. The ends were cut back, 1 base at V and 6 bases at J, with 15 bases in the middle. This CDR3 spans 15 amino acids. Profiling relied on immunoSEQ multiplex PCR, and the TCRdb table lists in-frame clones only, not all of them. The table records 150,000 to 200,000 clones, around three quarters of them present only once. The TCR sequence derives from a man in his 60s with acute or convalescent COVID-19. The rearrangement uses TRBV7-2 and TRBJ1-1, with D possibly being TRBD1 (6 bases). Sequenced material: peripheral blood. The CDR3 loop reads CASSLGGYRESEAFF. DNA of the CDR3: TGTGCCAGCAGCTTAGGGGGGTACAGGGAGTCTGAAGCTTTCTTT.